This T cell receptor (beta chain) was recorded in a study of PD-1 blockade in classical Hodgkin lymphoma (TCRdb year 2020). For context, the study as a whole: Nivolumab dosing was 3 mg/kg intravenously every 2 weeks, continuing until either disease progression or unacceptable toxicity. The study used CyTOF and TCR beta sequencing to define a peripheral blood immune signature of response to PD-1 blockade in classical Hodgkin lymphoma. Findings and caveats that apply to the study as a whole: The study was limited to a single clinical trial cohort, and causes of repertoire differences, possibly disease activity or prior therapy, remained undefined. Lower diversity was observed in patients in whom nivolumab was started less than 1 year after ASCT, and these patients were excluded from later analyses so that confounding by immune reconstitution would be avoided. By C4D1, a significant rise was seen in CD4+ TCR diversity but not in CD8+ TCR diversity (p=0.0027 vs p=0.16), and the rise was most apparent among complete responders (p=0.02). Trial patients achieving complete response had baseline diversity similar to newly diagnosed patients, whereas partial responders and progressors had significantly lower diversity. Baseline TCR diversity was reported to be lower in newly diagnosed patients than in healthy donors and to be lower still in relapsed/refractory patients.

The label giving this sample's time point can be read as: cycle 4 day 1 (C4D1), after more than five weeks of nivolumab. Every trial patient had relapsed following autologous stem cell transplantation, and prior brentuximab vedotin exposure was what differed among cohorts A, B and C. A total of over 55 patients with relapsed/refractory classical Hodgkin lymphoma made up the trial cohort, and each patient's best overall response was complete response, partial response or progressive disease. Single-agent nivolumab was administered to trial patients in the multi-cohort phase II CheckMate 205 trial. An independent review committee assessed best overall response using the 2007 International Working Group response criteria. PBMCs from the trial were collected at three points: immediately before nivolumab initiation (C1D1), and during therapy at cycle 2 day 1 and cycle 4 day 1. Peripheral blood was collected in 8 mL Vacutainer Cell Preparation Tubes, from which PBMCs were isolated by centrifugation and then cryopreserved.

Reading from cysteine to phenylalanine, the CDR3 counts 14 amino acids. The only DNA kept is the CDR3, 42 bases in frame from the first base. CDR1 and CDR2 are drawn from the germline V gene: ENHRY, SYGVKD. Relative to germline, V is missing 4 bases and J is missing 7 bases, with 1 base of the junction outside any gene match. Comments on this clone: Its binding antigen is unknown. No qualities accompany the bases; no much larger clone lies one base away.

Genomic DNA was isolated using the Qiagen DNeasy kit from unsorted PBMCs as well as from negatively selected CD4+ and CD8+ fractions. TCR beta CDR3 regions were subjected to amplification by immunoSEQ multiplex PCR with primers that anneal to V and J segments. Amplification bias was minimized using a synthetic immune receptor repertoire, and residual bias was removed computationally after sequencing. As for how the authors treated the data: Repertoire diversity was quantified as the Shannon entropy index using custom Python scripts. The unsorted, CD4+ and CD8+ repertoires were each analyzed separately, with the exception of combined analyses, where CD4+ and CD8+ sequences were merged in silico. Clonal expansion was defined as a frequency increase of at least 2-fold after treatment compared with C1D1, and clones undetected at baseline were assigned a pseudocount of 0.5. Singleton clones were defined as clones with 0 or 1 copy at C1D1, and non-singleton clones were defined as clones with 2 or more copies. Clones expanded in unsorted samples were assigned a CD4+, CD8+ or unknown annotation through matching of protein sequences in sorted samples from the same patient. Wilcoxon tests were applied to paired samples to test diversity changes from C1D1 to C4D1. What TCRdb holds here is the immuneACCESS table cut down to in-frame rearrangements. Part of the clones is not present; checked against another copy, under half of the missing clones reflect an unresolved V gene, and the others are unexplained. V, J and clone size were drawn from that table, and D and trimming were deduced from the DNA. Present in this sample are 75,000 to 95,000 clones, 65% to 85% of which were seen just once. Approximately 15% of the sample is held by the ten biggest clonotypes.

Sequences were derived from peripheral blood mononuclear cells (PBMCs), sampled before the fourth cycle of nivolumab. This TCR was recovered from a human donor with classical Hodgkin lymphoma. In this chain, TRBV10-3 is recombined with TRBJ2-1, and TRBD2 matches 13 of the central bases. The CDR3 here reads CAISGLAGGNEQFF. The DNA sequence reads TGTGCCATCAGTGGACTAGCGGGAGGAAATGAGCAGTTCTTC.